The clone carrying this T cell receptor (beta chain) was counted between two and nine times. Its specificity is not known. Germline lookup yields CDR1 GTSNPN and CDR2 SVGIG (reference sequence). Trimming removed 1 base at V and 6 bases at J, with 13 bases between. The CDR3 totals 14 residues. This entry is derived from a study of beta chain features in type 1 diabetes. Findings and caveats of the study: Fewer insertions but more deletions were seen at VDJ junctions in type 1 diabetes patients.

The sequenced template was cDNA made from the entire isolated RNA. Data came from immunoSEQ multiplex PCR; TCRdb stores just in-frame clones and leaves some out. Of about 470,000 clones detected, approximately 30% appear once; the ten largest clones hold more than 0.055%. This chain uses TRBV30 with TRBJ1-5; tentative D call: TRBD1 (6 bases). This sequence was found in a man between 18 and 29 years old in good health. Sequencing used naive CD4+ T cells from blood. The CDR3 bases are TGTGCCTGGAGTGCCCCCGGGGGCGGTCAGCCCCAGCATTTT. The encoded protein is CAWSAPGGGQPQHF.